A selection of T cell receptor beta chains follows, all from one sample in a study of T cells in Graves' hyperthyroidism and ophthalmopathy. Via MiXCR, TCRdb re-called the multiplex PCR reads, giving one row per CDR3 protein. This table has a few hundred thousand distinct CDR3 sequences, approximately 15% appearing once. The sample consisted of blood. The receptors here all came from a woman aged 18-29 years with Graves' hyperthyroidism that later progressed to Graves' ophthalmopathy. Each CDR3 is given with its conserved first and last residue.

V gene: TRBV20-1; CDR3 protein: CSARDSSAGGNEQFF
V gene: TRBV6-5; CDR3 protein: CASSYRPLAGESGELFF
V gene: TRBV7-9; CDR3 protein: CASSLDLPTGTQYF
V gene: TRBV18; CDR3 protein: CASSPIEGGRTEAFF
V gene: TRBV5-1; CDR3 protein: CASTSRQSTDTQYF
V gene: TRBV5-4; CDR3 protein: CASSPDRGGAEAFF
V gene: TRBV7-8; CDR3 protein: CASSLAPGPSSYNEQFF
V gene: TRBV18; CDR3 protein: CASSPLVDNGELFF
V gene: TRBV10-2; CDR3 protein: CASSPTLGYNGQFF
V gene: TRBV28; CDR3 protein: CASSRGGSADTQYF
V gene: TRBV9; CDR3 protein: CASSSEAGPSYEQYF